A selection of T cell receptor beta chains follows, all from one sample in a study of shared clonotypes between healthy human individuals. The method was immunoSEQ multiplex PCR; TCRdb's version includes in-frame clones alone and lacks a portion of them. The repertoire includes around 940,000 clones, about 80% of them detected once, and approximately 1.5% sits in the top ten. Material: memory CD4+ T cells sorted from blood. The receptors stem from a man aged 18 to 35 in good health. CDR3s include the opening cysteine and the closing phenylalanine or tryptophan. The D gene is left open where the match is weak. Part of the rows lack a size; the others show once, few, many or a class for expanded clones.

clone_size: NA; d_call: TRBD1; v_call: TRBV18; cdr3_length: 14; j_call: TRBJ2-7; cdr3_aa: CASSSGTGSTEQYF; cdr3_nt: TGTGCCAGCTCATCCGGGACAGGGTCTACCGAGCAGTACTTC
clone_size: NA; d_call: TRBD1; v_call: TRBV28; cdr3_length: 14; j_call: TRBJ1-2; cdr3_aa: CASREPGQTYGYTF; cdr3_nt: TGTGCCAGCAGGGAACCGGGACAGACCTATGGCTACACCTTC
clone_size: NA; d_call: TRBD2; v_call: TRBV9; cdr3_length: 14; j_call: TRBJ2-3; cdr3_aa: CASSVESSGDTQYF; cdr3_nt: TGTGCCAGCAGCGTAGAGTCTAGCGGAGATACGCAGTATTTT
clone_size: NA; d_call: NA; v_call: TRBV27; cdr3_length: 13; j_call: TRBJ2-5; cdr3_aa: CASSLRRTETQYF; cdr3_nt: TGTGCCAGCAGTTTGAGACGCACGGAGACCCAGTACTTC
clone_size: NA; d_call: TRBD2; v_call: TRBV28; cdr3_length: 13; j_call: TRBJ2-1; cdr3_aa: CASKGGGANEQFF; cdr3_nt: TGTGCCAGCAAAGGCGGGGGGGCTAATGAGCAGTTCTTC
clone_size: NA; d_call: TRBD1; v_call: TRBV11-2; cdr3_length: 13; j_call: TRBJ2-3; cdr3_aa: CASSAGQADTQYF; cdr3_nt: TGTGCCAGCAGCGCTGGACAGGCAGATACGCAGTATTTT
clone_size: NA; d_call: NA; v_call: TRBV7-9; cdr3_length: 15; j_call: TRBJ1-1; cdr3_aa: CASRLPGGGTTEAFF; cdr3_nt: TGTGCCAGCAGACTCCCCGGCGGGGGGACCACTGAAGCTTTCTTT
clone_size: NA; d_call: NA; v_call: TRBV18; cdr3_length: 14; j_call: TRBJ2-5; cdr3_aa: CASSGRPQGETQYF; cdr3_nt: TGTGCCAGCTCAGGGCGCCCCCAAGGAGAGACCCAGTACTTC
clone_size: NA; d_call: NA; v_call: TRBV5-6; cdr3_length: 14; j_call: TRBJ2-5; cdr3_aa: CASSETRGAETQYF; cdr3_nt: TGTGCCAGCAGCGAGACTAGAGGGGCAGAGACCCAGTACTTC
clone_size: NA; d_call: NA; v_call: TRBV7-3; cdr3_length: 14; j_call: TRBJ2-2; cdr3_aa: CASSLGGLAGELFF; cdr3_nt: TGTGCCAGCAGCTTAGGTGGGCTCGCCGGGGAGCTGTTTTTT
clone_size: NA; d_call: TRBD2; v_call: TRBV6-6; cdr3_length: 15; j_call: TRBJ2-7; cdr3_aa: CASTPRASGAYEQYF; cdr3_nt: TGTGCCAGCACCCCACGGGCGAGCGGGGCTTACGAGCAGTACTTC
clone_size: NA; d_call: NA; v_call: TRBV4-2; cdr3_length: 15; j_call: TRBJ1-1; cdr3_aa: CASSQEYVQNTEAFF; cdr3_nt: TGTGCCAGCAGCCAAGAATACGTCCAGAACACTGAAGCTTTCTTT
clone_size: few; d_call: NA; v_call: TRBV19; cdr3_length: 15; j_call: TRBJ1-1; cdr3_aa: CASSLTSTGNTEAFF; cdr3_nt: TGTGCCAGTAGCCTGACCTCCACAGGGAACACTGAAGCTTTCTTT
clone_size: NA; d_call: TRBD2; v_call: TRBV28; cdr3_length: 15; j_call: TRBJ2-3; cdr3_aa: CASSLPSGVGDTQYF; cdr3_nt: TGTGCCAGCAGTCTTCCTAGCGGAGTCGGGGATACGCAGTATTTT
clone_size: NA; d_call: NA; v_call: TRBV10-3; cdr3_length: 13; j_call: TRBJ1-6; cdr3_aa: CAIMNGYNSPLHF; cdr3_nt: TGTGCCATCATGAACGGCTATAATTCACCCCTCCACTTT
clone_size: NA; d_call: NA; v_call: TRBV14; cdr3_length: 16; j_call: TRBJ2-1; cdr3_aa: CASSQDYARQTNEQFF; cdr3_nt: TGTGCCAGCAGCCAAGATTATGCGAGACAGACTAATGAGCAGTTCTTC
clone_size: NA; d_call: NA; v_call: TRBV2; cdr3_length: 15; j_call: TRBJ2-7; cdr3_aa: CATQSQDRQTYEQYF; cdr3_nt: TGTGCCACCCAATCCCAAGACAGGCAGACCTACGAGCAGTACTTC
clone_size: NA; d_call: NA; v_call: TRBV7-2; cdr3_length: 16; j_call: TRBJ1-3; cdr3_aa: CASSQSPGQIGNTIYF; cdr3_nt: TGTGCCAGCAGCCAGAGCCCCGGGCAAATCGGAAACACCATATATTTT
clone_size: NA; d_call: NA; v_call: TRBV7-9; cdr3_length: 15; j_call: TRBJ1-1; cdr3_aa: CASSLDGRGFTEAFF; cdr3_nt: TGTGCCAGCAGCTTAGACGGCCGGGGTTTTACTGAAGCTTTCTTT
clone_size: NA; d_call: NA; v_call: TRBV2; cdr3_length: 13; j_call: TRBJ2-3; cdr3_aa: CASGRTGADTQYF; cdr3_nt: TGTGCCAGCGGGCGAACAGGAGCAGATACGCAGTATTTT
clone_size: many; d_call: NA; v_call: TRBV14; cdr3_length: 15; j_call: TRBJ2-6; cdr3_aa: CASSQGVGGANVLTF; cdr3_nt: TGTGCCAGCAGCCAAGGAGTTGGTGGGGCCAACGTCCTGACTTTC
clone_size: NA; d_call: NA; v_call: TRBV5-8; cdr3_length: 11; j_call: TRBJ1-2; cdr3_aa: CASGRDIGYTF; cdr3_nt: TGTGCCAGCGGCAGGGACATTGGCTACACCTTC
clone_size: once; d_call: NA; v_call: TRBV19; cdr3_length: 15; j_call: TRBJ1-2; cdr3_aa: CASSILTGNNYGYTF; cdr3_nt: TGTGCCAGTAGTATCTTGACAGGCAACAACTATGGCTACACCTTC
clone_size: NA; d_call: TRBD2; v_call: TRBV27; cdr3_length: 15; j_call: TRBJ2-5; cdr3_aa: CASSFFSGNQETQYF; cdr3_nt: TGTGCCAGCAGTTTTTTTAGCGGGAACCAAGAGACCCAGTACTTC
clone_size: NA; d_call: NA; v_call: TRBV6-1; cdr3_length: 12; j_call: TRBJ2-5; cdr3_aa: CASSEVGETQYF; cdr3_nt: TGTGCCAGCAGTGAAGTGGGTGAGACCCAGTACTTC
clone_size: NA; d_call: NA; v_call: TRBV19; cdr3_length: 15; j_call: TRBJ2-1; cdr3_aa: CASSQGPQSYNEQFF; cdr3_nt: TGTGCCAGTAGTCAGGGGCCACAATCCTACAATGAGCAGTTCTTC
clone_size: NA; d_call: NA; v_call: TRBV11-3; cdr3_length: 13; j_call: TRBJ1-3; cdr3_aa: CASSSVFGNTIYF; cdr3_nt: TGTGCCAGCAGCTCCGTCTTTGGAAACACCATATATTTT
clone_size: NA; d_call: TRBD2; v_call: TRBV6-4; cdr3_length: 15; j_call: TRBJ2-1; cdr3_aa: CASSGGLAGRDEQFF; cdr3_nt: TGTGCCAGCAGTGGGGGACTAGCGGGACGGGATGAGCAGTTCTTC
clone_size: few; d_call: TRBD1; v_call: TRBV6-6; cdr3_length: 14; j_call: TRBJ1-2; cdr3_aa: CASSPGQGVYGYTF; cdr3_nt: TGTGCCAGCAGCCCGGGACAGGGAGTCTATGGCTACACCTTC
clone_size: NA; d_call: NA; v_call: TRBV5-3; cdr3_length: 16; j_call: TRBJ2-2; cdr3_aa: CARSRDGTYLTGELFF; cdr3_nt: TGTGCCAGAAGCAGGGATGGGACTTATCTCACCGGGGAGCTGTTTTTT
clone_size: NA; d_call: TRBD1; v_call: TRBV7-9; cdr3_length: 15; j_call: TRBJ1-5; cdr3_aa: CASSLQGASNQPQHF; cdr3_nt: TGTGCCAGCAGCTTACAGGGGGCTTCCAATCAGCCCCAGCATTTT
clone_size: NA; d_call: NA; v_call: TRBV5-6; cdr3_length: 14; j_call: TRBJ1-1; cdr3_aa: CASSMPGANTEAFF; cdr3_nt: TGTGCCAGCAGCATGCCGGGGGCGAACACTGAAGCTTTCTTT
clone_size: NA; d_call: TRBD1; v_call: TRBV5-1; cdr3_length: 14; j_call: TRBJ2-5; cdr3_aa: CASSSTTGVETQYF; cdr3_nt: TGCGCCAGCAGCTCAACAACAGGGGTAGAGACCCAGTACTTC
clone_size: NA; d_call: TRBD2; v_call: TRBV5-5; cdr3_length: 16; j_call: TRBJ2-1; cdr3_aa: CASSLGSGRGYNEQFF; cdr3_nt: TGTGCCAGCAGCTTGGGAAGCGGGAGGGGCTACAATGAGCAGTTCTTC
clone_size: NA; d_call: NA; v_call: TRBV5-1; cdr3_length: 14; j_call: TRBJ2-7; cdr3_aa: CASSLPQGPYEQYF; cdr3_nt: TGCGCCAGCAGCTTGCCACAGGGTCCCTACGAGCAGTACTTC
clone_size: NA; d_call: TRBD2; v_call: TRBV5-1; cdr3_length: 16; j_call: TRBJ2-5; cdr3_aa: CASSLETSGGPGTQYF; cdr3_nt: TGCGCCAGCAGCTTGGAAACTAGCGGGGGCCCTGGGACCCAGTACTTC
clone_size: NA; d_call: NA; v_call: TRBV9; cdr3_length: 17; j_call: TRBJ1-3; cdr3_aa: CASSRTSSGLSADTIYF; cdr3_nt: TGTGCCAGCAGCCGGACAAGTTCGGGACTCTCGGCGGACACCATATATTTT
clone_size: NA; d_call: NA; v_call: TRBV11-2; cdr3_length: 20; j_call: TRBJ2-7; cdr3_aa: CASSLEGVGSNWIGLREQYF; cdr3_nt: TGTGCCAGCAGCTTAGAAGGAGTGGGCAGCAACTGGATCGGGCTACGCGAGCAGTACTTC
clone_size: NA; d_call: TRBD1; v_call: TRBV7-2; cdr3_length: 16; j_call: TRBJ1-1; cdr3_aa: CASSSGLGQGDTEAFF; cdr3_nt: TGTGCCAGCAGCTCAGGCCTTGGACAGGGAGACACTGAAGCTTTCTTT
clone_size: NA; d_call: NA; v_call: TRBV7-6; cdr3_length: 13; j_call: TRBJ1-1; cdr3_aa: CASRGTPNTEAFF; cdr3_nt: TGTGCCAGCAGGGGGACACCTAACACTGAAGCTTTCTTT
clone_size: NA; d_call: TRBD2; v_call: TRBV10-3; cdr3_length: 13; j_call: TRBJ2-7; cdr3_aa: CAIRLAGPYEQYF; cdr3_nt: TGTGCCATCAGACTAGCGGGGCCCTACGAGCAGTACTTC
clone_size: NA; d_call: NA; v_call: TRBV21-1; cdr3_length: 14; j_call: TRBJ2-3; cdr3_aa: CASLQGGVPDTQYF; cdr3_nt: TGTGCCAGCTTGCAGGGGGGAGTACCAGATACGCAGTATTTT
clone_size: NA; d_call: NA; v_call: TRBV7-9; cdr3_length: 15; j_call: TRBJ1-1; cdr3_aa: CASSPSGTFLDEAFF; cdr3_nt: TGTGCCAGCAGCCCATCTGGGACCTTTCTTGATGAAGCTTTCTTT
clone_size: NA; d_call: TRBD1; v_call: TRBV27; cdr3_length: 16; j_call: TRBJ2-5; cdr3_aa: CASSFPPDRVKETQYF; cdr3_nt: TGTGCCAGCAGTTTCCCCCCGGACAGGGTAAAAGAGACCCAGTACTTC
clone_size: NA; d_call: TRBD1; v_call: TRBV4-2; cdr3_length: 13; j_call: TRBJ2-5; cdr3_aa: CASSPGTEETQYF; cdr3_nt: TGTGCCAGCAGCCCGGGGACAGAAGAGACCCAGTACTTC
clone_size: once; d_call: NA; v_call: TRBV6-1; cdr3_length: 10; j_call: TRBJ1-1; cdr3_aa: CASSTRIYFF; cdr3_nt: TGTGCCAGCAGTACTCGAATTTATTTCTTT
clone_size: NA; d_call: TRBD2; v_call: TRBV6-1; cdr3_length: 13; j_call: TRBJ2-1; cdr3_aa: CASSWLSGGEQFF; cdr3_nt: TGTGCCAGCAGTTGGCTCTCGGGGGGTGAGCAGTTCTTC
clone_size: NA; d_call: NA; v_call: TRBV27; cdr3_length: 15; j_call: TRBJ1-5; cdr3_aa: CASGPQSDANQPQHF; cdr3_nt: TGTGCCAGCGGACCCCAATCAGACGCCAATCAGCCCCAGCATTTT
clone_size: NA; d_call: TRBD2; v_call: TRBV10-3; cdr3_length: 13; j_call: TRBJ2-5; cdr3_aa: CAISSGEAETQYF; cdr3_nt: TGTGCCATCAGTAGCGGGGAGGCGGAGACCCAGTACTTC
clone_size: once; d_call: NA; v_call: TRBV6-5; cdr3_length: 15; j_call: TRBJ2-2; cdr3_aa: CASSPHTRGTGELFF; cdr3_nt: TGTGCCAGCAGTCCCCATACACGGGGAACCGGGGAGCTGTTTTTT